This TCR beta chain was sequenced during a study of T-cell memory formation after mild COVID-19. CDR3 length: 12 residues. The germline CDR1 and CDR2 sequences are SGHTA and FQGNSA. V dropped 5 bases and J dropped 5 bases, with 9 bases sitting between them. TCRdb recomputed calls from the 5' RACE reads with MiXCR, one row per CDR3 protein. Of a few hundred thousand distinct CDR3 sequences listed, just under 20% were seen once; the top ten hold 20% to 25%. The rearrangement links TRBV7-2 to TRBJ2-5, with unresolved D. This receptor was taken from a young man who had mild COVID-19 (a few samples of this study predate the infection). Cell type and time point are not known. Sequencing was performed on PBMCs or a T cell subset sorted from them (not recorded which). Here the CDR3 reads CASSPSYETQYF. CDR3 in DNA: TGTGCCAGCAGCCCAAGCTATGAGACCCAGTACTTC.